Listed below are T cell receptor beta chains from one sample, sequenced in a study of somatic mutations in cytotoxic T cells in rheumatoid arthritis. Repertoires were generated with immunoSEQ multiplex PCR, while TCRdb's copy carries only in-frame clones and drops some. The repertoire includes roughly 10,000 clones, around 81% of them detected once, and 19% sits in the top ten. The sample consisted of CD8+ T cells sorted from blood. The source is a woman aged 45-59 years in good health. CDR3s include the opening cysteine and the closing phenylalanine or tryptophan. D genes are given only for firm matches. Size is omitted from some rows. Given values are once, few, many or a class for expanded clones.

-	TRBV2	-	TRBJ1-5	CASSEARVGNQPQHF	TGTGCCAGCAGTGAAGCCAGGGTAGGAAATCAGCCCCAGCATTTT
-	TRBV14	hyperexpanded	TRBJ1-1	CASSLRRRGRAFF	TGTGCCAGCAGCCTTCGAAGGAGGGGTAGGGCTTTCTTT
-	TRBV7-6	-	TRBJ2-1	CASTTEVNEQFF	TGTGCCAGCACGACCGAGGTAAATGAGCAGTTCTTC
TRBD2	TRBV6-1	-	TRBJ2-1	CAISELVDRGGYNEQFF	TGTGCCATCAGTGAGCTAGTTGACCGGGGGGGGTACAATGAGCAGTTCTTC
TRBD1	TRBV9	-	TRBJ2-7	CASSVGEGTGGYEQYF	TGTGCCAGCAGCGTAGGAGAGGGGACAGGGGGATACGAGCAGTACTTC
-	TRBV6-4	-	TRBJ2-1	CASSDRAGSYNEQFF	TGTGCCAGCAGTGACAGGGCGGGCTCCTACAATGAGCAGTTCTTC
-	TRBV6-1	once	TRBJ1-1	CASKGRAEAFF	TGTGCCAGCAAAGGGAGGGCTGAAGCTTTCTTT
TRBD1	TRBV6-5	once	TRBJ2-1	CASSRQGRNNEQFF	TGTGCCAGCAGTCGACAGGGTCGAAACAATGAGCAGTTCTTC
-	TRBV7-9	-	TRBJ1-1	CASSFYEAEAFF	TGTGCCAGCAGTTTCTACGAGGCTGAAGCTTTCTTT
TRBD2	TRBV5-6	-	TRBJ2-3	CASLLAGPTSTDTQYF	TGTGCCAGCTTATTAGCGGGGCCCACCAGCACAGATACGCAGTATTTT
TRBD1	TRBV9	-	TRBJ2-5	CASSVEAGGLVETQYF	TGTGCCAGCAGCGTAGAGGCAGGGGGCTTGGTGGAGACCCAGTACTTC
-	TRBV7-9	-	TRBJ2-1	CASSLGGEEGATYNEQFF	TGTGCCAGCAGCTTAGGGGGGGAGGAGGGGGCCACCTACAATGAGCAGTTCTTC
-	TRBV28	medium-sized	TRBJ2-5	CASSLGHTDSQETQYF	TGTGCCAGCAGTTTGGGGCACACCGACAGCCAAGAGACCCAGTACTTC
-	TRBV11-2	few	TRBJ2-3	CASSSSTSGTDTQYF	TGTGCCAGCAGCTCGAGTACCTCGGGGACAGATACGCAGTATTTT
TRBD2	TRBV30	-	TRBJ2-3	CAWSVQAGGTTDTQYF	TGTGCCTGGAGTGTACAAGCGGGGGGTACCACAGATACGCAGTATTTT
-	TRBV15	-	TRBJ2-2	CATSRHPPEGNTGELFF	TGTGCCACCAGCAGACATCCCCCGGAGGGGAACACCGGGGAGCTGTTTTTT
TRBD1	TRBV10-2	once	TRBJ1-5	CASRLDRDQPQHF	TGCGCCAGCAGATTGGACAGGGATCAGCCCCAGCATTTT
TRBD2	TRBV6-6	once	TRBJ2-3	CASTETSGGSDTQYF	TGTGCCAGCACTGAGACTAGCGGGGGCTCAGATACGCAGTATTTT
-	TRBV15	-	TRBJ1-5	CATSRDLLNQPQHF	TGTGCCACCAGCAGAGATCTGTTAAATCAGCCCCAGCATTTT
TRBD2	TRBV6-4	-	TRBJ2-3	CASSDQGGSTDTQYF	TGTGCCAGCAGTGACCAGGGAGGGTCCACAGATACGCAGTATTTT
-	TRBV30	few	TRBJ1-1	CAWGGRENTEAFF	TGTGCCTGGGGGGGCAGGGAAAACACTGAAGCTTTCTTT
TRBD1	TRBV15	few	TRBJ2-7	CATSRHNRGPDEQYF	TGTGCCACCAGCAGACATAACAGGGGGCCGGACGAGCAGTACTTC
TRBD2	TRBV11-3	-	TRBJ2-1	CASSPRTSGVYNEQFF	TGTGCCAGCAGCCCGCGGACTAGCGGGGTTTACAATGAGCAGTTCTTC
-	TRBV13	-	TRBJ2-5	CASSLALGPRETQYF	TGTGCCAGCAGCTTAGCACTAGGACCCCGAGAGACCCAGTACTTC
TRBD1	TRBV19	-	TRBJ2-7	CASSIVLGQGVEQYF	TGTGCCAGTAGTATAGTGCTAGGACAGGGGGTCGAGCAGTACTTC
TRBD2	TRBV25-1	once	TRBJ2-3	CASSSTSGGPQDTQYF	TGTGCCAGCAGCAGTACTAGCGGGGGGCCCCAAGATACGCAGTATTTT
-	TRBV10-3	-	TRBJ2-3	CAISAGTLLEDTQYF	TGTGCCATCAGTGCCGGGACTCTCCTTGAGGATACGCAGTATTTT
-	TRBV7-8	-	TRBJ2-7	CASSLGSLTAYEQYF	TGTGCCAGCAGCTTAGGGTCCCTTACAGCCTACGAGCAGTACTTC
TRBD2	TRBV15	-	TRBJ2-7	CATSRALTSGKYEQYF	TGTGCCACCAGCAGAGCCTTGACTAGCGGAAAGTACGAGCAGTACTTC
-	TRBV9	-	TRBJ2-7	CASSARDNSYEQYF	TGTGCCAGCAGCGCTCGGGACAACTCCTACGAGCAGTACTTC
TRBD1	TRBV27	-	TRBJ2-7	CASSFGDRVTYEQYF	TGTGCCAGCAGTTTTGGGGACAGGGTAACCTACGAGCAGTACTTC
-	TRBV5-6	-	TRBJ2-5	CASSLSVQETQYF	TGTGCCAGCAGCTTGTCGGTCCAAGAGACCCAGTACTTC
TRBD1	TRBV27	-	TRBJ2-7	CASSSPADRDNEQYF	TGTGCCAGCAGTTCCCCTGCAGACAGGGACAACGAGCAGTACTTC
TRBD1	TRBV5-4	-	TRBJ1-5	CASSFMDRVEQPQHF	TGTGCCAGCAGCTTCATGGACAGGGTGGAACAGCCCCAGCATTTT
-	TRBV6-5	-	TRBJ2-1	CASSTTGYNEQFF	TGTGCCAGCAGTACTACTGGCTACAATGAGCAGTTCTTC
-	TRBV7-8	-	TRBJ2-7	CASSLGGDEQYF	TGTGCCAGCAGCTTAGGGGGAGACGAGCAGTACTTC
TRBD2	TRBV9	-	TRBJ2-2	CASSVGLIAGEVDTGELFF	TGTGCCAGCAGCGTCGGATTAATAGCGGGAGAGGTGGACACCGGGGAGCTGTTTTTT
-	TRBV4-3	-	TRBJ2-7	CASSPTSVAYEQYF	TGCGCCAGCAGCCCGACTTCCGTGGCCTACGAGCAGTACTTC
TRBD1	TRBV15	once	TRBJ1-4	CATSRRTGLLTNEKLFF	TGTGCCACCAGCAGACGGACAGGGCTCCTCACCAATGAAAAACTGTTTTTT
-	TRBV9	-	TRBJ2-1	CASSVPGHISDEQFF	TGTGCCAGCAGCGTACCTGGACACATAAGCGATGAGCAGTTCTTC
TRBD2	TRBV9	-	TRBJ2-7	CASSVGGSGYEQYF	TGTGCCAGCAGCGTAGGCGGGAGTGGGTACGAGCAGTACTTC
-	TRBV15	-	TRBJ1-2	CATSRDYQVNYGYTF	TGTGCCACCAGCAGAGATTACCAGGTGAACTATGGCTACACCTTC
-	TRBV5-4	few	TRBJ1-2	CASTPGRGDGYTF	TGTGCCAGCACCCCCGGAAGGGGCGATGGCTACACCTTC
TRBD2	TRBV9	-	TRBJ2-2	CASSVSLASGGTGELFF	TGTGCCAGCAGCGTATCTCTCGCTAGCGGGGGCACCGGGGAGCTGTTTTTT
TRBD1	TRBV4-1	-	TRBJ2-2	CASSQDMDRGRVGELFF	TGCGCCAGCAGCCAAGACATGGACAGGGGGCGCGTCGGGGAGCTGTTTTTT
-	TRBV5-6	-	TRBJ2-2	CASSLGLAGANTGELFF	TGTGCCAGCAGCTTGGGACTGGCGGGGGCCAACACCGGGGAGCTGTTTTTT
TRBD1	TRBV10-1	-	TRBJ2-5	CASNLRDRGRQETQYF	TGCGCCAGCAACCTTCGGGACAGGGGGCGGCAAGAGACCCAGTACTTC
TRBD2	TRBV7-3	-	TRBJ2-3	CASSLEPAGGPDTQYF	TGTGCCAGCAGCTTAGAGCCAGCGGGAGGCCCCGATACGCAGTATTTT
TRBD2	TRBV6-5	-	TRBJ2-7	CASSYSSGGPGEQYF	TGTGCCAGCAGTTACTCATCGGGGGGGCCGGGCGAGCAGTACTTC
TRBD1	TRBV5-5	-	TRBJ2-7	CASSLAGTGGHEQYF	TGTGCCAGCAGCTTGGCCGGGACAGGGGGCCACGAGCAGTACTTC
TRBD2	TRBV6-1	-	TRBJ2-5	CASSEEAGGAETQYF	TGTGCCAGCAGTGAAGAAGCGGGAGGGGCGGAGACCCAGTACTTC
TRBD1	TRBV11-2	-	TRBJ2-7	CASSLGTGDGYEQYF	TGTGCCAGCAGCTTAGGGACAGGGGATGGCTACGAGCAGTACTTC
-	TRBV18	-	TRBJ2-7	CASSPYRARAPNSYEQYF	TGTGCCAGCTCACCTTACCGCGCCAGGGCCCCAAACTCCTACGAGCAGTACTTC
-	TRBV19	-	TRBJ2-2	CASSIGGAGELFF	TGTGCCAGTAGTATCGGAGGGGCCGGGGAGCTGTTTTTT